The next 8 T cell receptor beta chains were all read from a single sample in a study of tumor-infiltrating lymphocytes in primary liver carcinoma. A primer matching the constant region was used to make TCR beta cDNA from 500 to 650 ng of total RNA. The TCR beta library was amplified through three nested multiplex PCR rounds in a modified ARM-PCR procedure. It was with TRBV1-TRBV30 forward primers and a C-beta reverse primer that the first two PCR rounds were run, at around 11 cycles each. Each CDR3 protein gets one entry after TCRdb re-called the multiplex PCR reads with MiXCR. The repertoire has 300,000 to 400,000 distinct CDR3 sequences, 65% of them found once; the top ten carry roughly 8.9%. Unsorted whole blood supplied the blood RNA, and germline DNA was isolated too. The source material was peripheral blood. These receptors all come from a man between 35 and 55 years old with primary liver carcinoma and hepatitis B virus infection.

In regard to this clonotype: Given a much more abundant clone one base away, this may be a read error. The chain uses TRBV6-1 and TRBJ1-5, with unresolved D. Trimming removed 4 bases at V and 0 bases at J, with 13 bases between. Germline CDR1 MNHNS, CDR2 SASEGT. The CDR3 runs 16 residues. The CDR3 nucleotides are TGTGCCAGCAGTGCTGTGGCGGACTTTAGCAATCAGCCCCAGCATTTT. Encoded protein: CASSAVADFSNQPQHF.

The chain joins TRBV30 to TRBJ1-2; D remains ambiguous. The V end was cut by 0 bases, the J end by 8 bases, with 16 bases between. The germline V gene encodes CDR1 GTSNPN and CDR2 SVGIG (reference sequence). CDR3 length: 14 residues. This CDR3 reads CAWSVARAAQGYTF. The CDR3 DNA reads TGTGCCTGGAGTGTAGCCCGGGCCGCTCAGGGCTACACCTTC.

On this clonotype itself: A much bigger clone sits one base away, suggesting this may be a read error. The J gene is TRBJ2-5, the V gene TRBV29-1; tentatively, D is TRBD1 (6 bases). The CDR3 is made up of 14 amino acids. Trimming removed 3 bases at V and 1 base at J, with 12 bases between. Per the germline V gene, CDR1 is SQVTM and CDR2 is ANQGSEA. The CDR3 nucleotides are TGCAGCGTTGAGGGCGGACAGATCCAAGAGACCCAGTACTTC. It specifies CSVEGGQIQETQYF.

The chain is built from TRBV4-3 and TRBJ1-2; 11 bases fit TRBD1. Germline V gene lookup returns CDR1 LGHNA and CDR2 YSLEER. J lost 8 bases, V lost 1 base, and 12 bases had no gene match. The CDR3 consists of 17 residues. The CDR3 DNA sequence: TGCGCCAGCAGCCAAGGGGGCCCGGGACAGGGGGTCCAGGGCTACACCTTC. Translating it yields CASSQGGPGQGVQGYTF.

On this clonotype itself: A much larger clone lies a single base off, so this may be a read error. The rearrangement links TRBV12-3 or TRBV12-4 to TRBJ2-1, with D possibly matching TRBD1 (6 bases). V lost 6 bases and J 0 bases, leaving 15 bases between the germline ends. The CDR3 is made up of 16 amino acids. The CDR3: CASRTRDRSSYNEQFF. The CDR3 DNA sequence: TGTGCCAGCAGAACTAGAGACAGGAGCTCCTACAATGAGCAGTTCTTC.

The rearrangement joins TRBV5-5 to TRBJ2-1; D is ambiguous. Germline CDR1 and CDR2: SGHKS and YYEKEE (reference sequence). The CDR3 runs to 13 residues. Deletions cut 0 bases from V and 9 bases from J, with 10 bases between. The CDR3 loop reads CASSLGLTFEQFF. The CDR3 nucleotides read TGTGCCAGCAGCTTGGGCCTAACATTTGAGCAGTTCTTC.

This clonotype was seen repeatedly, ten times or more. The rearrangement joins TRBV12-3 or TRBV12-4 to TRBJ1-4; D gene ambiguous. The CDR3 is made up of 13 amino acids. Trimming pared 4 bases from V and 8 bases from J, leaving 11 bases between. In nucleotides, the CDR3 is TGTGCCAGCAGTTCGGGAGGGCGGGAAAAACTGTTTTTT. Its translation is CASSSGGREKLFF.

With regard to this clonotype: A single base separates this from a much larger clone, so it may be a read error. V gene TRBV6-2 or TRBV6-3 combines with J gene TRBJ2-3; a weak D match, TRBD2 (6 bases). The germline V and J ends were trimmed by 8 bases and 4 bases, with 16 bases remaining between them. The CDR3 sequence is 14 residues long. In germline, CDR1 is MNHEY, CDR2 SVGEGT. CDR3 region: CASALDGRADTQYF. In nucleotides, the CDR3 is TGTGCCAGCGCCCTAGACGGGAGAGCAGATACGCAGTATTTT.